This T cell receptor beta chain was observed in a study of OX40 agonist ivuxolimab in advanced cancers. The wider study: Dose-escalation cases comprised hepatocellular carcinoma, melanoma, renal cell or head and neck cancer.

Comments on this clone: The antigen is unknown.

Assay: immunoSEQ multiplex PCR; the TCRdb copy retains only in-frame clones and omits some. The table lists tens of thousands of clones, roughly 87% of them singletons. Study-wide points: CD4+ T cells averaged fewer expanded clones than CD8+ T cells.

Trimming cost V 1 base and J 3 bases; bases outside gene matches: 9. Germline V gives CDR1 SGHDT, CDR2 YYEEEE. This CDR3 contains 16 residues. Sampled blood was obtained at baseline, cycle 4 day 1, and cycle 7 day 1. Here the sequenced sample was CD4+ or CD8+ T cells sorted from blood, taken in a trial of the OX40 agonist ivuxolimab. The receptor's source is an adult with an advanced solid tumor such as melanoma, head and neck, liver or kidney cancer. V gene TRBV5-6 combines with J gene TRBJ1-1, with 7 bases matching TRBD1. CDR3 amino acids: CASSLTQGDWYTEAFF. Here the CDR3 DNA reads TGTGCCAGCAGCTTGACCCAGGGGGATTGGTACACTGAAGCTTTCTTT.